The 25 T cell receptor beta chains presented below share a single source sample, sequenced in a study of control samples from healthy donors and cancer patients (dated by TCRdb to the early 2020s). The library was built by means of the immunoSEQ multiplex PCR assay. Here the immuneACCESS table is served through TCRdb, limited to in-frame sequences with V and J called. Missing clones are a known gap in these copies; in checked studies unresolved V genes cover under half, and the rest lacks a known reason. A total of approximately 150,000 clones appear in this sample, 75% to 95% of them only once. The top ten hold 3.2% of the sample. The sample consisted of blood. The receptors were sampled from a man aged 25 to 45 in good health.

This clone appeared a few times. The CDR3 nucleotides read TGTGCCAGCAGCGCAAATTCCGGGGGCTACAATGAGCAGTTCTTC. This sequence encodes CASSANSGGYNEQFF. The chain is built from TRBV9 and TRBJ2-1; a possible D gene is TRBD2 (6 bases). Germline loops: CDR1 SGDLS, CDR2 YYNGEE. Trimming removed 3 bases from V and 3 bases from J, with 13 bases in between. This CDR3 has 15 residues.

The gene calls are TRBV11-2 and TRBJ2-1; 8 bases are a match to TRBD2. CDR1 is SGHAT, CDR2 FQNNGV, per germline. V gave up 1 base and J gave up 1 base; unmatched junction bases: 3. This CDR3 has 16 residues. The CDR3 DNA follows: TGTGCCAGCAGCTTAGTGGCGGGGGGTTCCTACAATGAGCAGTTCTTC. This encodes CASSLVAGGSYNEQFF.

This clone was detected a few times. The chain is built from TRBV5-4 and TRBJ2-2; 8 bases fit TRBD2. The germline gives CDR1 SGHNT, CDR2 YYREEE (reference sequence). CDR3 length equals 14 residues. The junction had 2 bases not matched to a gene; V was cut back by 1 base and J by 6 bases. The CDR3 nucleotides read TGTGCCAGCAGCTTGCTCGGGGGGGCCGGGGAGCTGTTTTTT. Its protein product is CASSLLGGAGELFF.

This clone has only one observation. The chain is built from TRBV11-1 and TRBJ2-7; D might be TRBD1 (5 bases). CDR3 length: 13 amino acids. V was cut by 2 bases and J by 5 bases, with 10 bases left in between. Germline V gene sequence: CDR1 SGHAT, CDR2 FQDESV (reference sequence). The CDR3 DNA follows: TGTGCCAGCAGCTTATCTTCAGGGAACGAGCAGTACTTC. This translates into CASSLSSGNEQYF.

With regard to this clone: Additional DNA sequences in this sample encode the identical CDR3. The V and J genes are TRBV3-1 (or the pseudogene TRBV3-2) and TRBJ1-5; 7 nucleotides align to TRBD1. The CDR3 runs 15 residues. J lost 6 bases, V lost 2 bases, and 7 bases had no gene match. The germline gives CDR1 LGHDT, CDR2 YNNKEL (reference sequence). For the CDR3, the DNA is TGTGCCAGCAGCCAATCAGGGGGAGGGGGTCAGCCCCAGCATTTT. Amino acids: CASSQSGGGGQPQHF.

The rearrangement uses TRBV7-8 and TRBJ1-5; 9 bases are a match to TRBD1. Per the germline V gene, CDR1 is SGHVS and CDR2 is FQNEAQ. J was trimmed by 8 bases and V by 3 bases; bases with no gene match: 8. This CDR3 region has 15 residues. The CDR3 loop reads CASSLGQGAEEPQHF. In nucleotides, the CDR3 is TGTGCCAGCAGCTTGGGACAGGGTGCTGAAGAGCCCCAGCATTTT.

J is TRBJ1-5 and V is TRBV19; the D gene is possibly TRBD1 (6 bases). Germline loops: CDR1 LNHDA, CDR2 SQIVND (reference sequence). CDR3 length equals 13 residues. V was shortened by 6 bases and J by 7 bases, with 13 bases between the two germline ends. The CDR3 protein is CASSRGGEQPQHF. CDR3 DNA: TGTGCCAGTAGCAGAGGGGGAGAGCAGCCCCAGCATTTT. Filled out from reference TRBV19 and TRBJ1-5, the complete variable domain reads DGGITQSPKYLFRKEGQNVTLSCEQNLNHDAMYWYRQDPGQGLRLIYYSQIVNDFQKGDIAEGYSVSREKKESFPLTVTSAQKNPTAFYLCASSRGGEQPQHFGDGTRLSIL.

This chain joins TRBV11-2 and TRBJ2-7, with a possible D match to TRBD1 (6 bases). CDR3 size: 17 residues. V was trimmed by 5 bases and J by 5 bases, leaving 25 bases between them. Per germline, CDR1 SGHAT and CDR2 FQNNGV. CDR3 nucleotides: TGTGCCAGCAGCCGGGCCCCGACAGGTCCATTAGGGAACGAGCAGTACTTC. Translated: CASSRAPTGPLGNEQYF.

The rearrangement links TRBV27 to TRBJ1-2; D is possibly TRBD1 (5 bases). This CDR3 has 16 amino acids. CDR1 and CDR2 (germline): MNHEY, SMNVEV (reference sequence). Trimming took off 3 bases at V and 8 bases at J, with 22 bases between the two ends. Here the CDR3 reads CASSLTAGGLPRGYTF. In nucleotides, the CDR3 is TGTGCCAGCAGTTTGACAGCGGGCGGACTCCCCCGCGGCTACACCTTC.

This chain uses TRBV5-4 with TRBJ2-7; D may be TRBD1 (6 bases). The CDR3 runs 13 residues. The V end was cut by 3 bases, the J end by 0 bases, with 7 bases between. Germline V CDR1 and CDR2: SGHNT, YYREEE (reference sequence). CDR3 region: CASSSDSSYEQYF. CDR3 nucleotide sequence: TGTGCCAGCAGCTCGGACAGCTCCTACGAGCAGTACTTC.

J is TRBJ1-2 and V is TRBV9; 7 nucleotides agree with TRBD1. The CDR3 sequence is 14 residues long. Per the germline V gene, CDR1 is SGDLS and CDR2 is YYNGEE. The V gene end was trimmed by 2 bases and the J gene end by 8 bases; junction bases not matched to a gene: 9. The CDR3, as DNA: TGTGCCAGCAGCGTCCCGGGAGGGGGCGACGGCTACACCTTC. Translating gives CASSVPGGGDGYTF.

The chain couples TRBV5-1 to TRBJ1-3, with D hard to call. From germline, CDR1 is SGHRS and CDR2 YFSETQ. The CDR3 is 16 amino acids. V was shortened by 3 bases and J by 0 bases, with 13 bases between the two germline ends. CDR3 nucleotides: TGCGCCAGCAGCTCAAGCCAGGTATCCTCTGGAAACACCATATATTTT. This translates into CASSSSQVSSGNTIYF.

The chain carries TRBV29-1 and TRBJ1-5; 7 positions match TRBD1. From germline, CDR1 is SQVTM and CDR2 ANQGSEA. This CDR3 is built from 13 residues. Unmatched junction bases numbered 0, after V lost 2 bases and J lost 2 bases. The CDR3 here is CSVETGGNQPQHF. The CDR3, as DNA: TGCAGCGTTGAAACAGGGGGCAATCAGCCCCAGCATTTT.

The CDR3 DNA sequence: TGTGCCAGCAGTGAACGGTCGACAGATACGCAGTATTTT. Protein product: CASSERSTDTQYF. The V call is TRBV2, the J call TRBJ2-3; no definite D call. The CDR3 has 13 residues. Trimming took 2 bases from V and 3 from J, leaving 6 bases between them. The germline V gene encodes CDR1 SNHLY and CDR2 FYNNEI.

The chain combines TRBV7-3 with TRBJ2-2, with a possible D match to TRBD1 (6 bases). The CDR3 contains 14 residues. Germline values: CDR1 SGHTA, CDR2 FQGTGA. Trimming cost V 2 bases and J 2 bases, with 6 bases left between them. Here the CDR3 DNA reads TGTGCCAGCAGCTTAGGGGGCAACACCGGGGAGCTGTTTTTT. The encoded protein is CASSLGGNTGELFF.

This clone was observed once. The CDR3 sequence is CASSESGTVKETQYF. Written as DNA, the CDR3 is TGTGCCAGCAGTGAATCCGGGACAGTAAAAGAGACCCAGTACTTC. The chain recombines TRBV6-1 with TRBJ2-5, with 7 bases fitting TRBD1. With V trimmed by 2 bases and J by 3 bases, 6 bases remained unmatched. Germline CDR1 MNHNS, CDR2 SASEGT. The CDR3 is 15 residues long.

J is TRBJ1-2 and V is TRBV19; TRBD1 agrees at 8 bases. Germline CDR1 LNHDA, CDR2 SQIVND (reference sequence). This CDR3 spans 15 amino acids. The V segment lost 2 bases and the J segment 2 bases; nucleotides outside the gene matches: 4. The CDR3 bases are TGTGCCAGTAGTATATTAGCAGGGGGCAACTATGGCTACACCTTC. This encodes CASSILAGGNYGYTF.

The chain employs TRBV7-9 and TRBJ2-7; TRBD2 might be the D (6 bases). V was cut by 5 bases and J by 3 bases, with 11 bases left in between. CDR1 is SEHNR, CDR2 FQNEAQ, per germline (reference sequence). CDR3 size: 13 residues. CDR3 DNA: TGTGCCAGCAGCGCGCGGGACTTCTACGAGCAGTACTTC. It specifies CASSARDFYEQYF.

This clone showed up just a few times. The DNA of the CDR3 is TGTGCCAGTAGTCCGAGGGACACGAGCACAGATACGCAGTATTTT. This encodes CASSPRDTSTDTQYF. The chain recombines TRBV19 with TRBJ2-3; D possibly corresponds to TRBD1 (6 bases). This CDR3 has 15 residues. From germline, CDR1 is LNHDA and CDR2 SQIVND (reference sequence). Between the trimmed V and J ends, which lost 5 bases and 0 bases, there was a span of 12 bases.

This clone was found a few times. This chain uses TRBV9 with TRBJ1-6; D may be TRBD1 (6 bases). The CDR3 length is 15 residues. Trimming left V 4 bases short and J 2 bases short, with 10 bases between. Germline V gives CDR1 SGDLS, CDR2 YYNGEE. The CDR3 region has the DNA TGTGCCAGCAGCTCAGGGGTGACCTATAATTCACCCCTCCACTTT. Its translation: CASSSGVTYNSPLHF.

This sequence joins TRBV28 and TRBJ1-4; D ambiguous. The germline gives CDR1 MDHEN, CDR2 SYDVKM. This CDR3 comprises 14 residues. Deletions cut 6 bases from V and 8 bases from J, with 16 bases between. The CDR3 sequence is CASSVSALGEKLFF. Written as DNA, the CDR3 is TGTGCCAGCAGCGTCTCGGCCCTGGGAGAAAAACTGTTTTTT.

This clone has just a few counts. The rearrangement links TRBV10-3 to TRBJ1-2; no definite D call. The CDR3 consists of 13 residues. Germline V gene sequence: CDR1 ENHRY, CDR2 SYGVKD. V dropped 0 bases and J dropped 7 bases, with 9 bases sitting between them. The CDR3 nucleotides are TGTGCCATCAGTGAGTCTTTCGATAGTGGCTACACCTTC. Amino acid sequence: CAISESFDSGYTF.

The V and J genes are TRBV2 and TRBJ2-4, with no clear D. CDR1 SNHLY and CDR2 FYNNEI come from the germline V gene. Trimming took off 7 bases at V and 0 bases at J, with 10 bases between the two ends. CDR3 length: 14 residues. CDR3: CASNVRVAKNIQYF. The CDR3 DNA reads TGTGCCAGCAACGTGAGAGTAGCCAAAAACATTCAGTACTTC.

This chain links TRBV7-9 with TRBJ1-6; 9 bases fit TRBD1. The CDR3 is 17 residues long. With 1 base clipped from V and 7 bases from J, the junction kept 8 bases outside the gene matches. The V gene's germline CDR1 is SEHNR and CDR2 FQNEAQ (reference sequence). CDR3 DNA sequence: TGTGCCAGCAGCTTAGTTACCGGGACAGGGTTAAATTCACCCCTCCACTTT. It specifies CASSLVTGTGLNSPLHF.

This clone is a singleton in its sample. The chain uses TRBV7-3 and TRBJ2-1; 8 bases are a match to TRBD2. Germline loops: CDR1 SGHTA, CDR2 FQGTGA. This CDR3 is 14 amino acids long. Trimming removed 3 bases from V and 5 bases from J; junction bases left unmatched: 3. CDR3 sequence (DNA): TGTGCCAGCAGCTTGCTAGCGGGTGACAATGAGCAGTTCTTC. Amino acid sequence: CASSLLAGDNEQFF.